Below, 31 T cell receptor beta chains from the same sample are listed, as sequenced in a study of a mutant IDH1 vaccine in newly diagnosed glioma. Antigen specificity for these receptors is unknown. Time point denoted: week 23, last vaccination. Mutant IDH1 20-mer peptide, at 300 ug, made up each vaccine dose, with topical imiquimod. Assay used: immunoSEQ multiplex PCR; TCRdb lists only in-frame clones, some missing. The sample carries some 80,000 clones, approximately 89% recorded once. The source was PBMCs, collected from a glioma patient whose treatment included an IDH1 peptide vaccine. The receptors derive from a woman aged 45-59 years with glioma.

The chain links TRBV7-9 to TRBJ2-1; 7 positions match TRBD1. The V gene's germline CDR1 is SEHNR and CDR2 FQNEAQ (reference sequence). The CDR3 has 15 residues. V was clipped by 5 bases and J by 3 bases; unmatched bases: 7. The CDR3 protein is CASSPQNRGYNEQFF. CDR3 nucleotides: TGTGCCAGCAGCCCCCAGAACAGGGGCTACAATGAGCAGTTCTTC.

The CDR3 region is CAWSFRVASLAKNIQYF. The CDR3 DNA follows: TGTGCCTGGTCGTTCAGAGTTGCGAGTCTAGCCAAAAACATTCAGTACTTC. This sequence joins TRBV30 and TRBJ2-4, with D unclear. V lost 5 bases and J lost 0, with 20 bases in between. The germline CDR1 and CDR2 sequences are GTSNPN and SVGIG (reference sequence). The length of the CDR3 is 17 residues.

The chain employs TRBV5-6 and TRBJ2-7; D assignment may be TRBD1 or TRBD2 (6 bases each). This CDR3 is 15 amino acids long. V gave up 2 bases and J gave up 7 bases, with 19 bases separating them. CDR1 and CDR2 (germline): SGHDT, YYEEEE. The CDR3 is CASSLGGTALREQYF. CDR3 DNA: TGTGCCAGCAGCTTAGGGGGGACTGCTTTGAGGGAGCAGTACTTC.

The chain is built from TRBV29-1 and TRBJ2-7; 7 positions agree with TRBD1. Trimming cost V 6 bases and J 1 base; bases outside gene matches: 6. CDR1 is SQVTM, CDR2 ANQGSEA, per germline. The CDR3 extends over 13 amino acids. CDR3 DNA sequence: TGCAGCGTATTACCGGGACAGTCCTACGAGCAGTACTTC. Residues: CSVLPGQSYEQYF.

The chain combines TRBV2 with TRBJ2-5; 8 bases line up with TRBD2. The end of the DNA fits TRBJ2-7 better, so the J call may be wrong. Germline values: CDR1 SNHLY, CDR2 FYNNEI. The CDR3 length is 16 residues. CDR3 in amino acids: CASWALGRETHYEQYF. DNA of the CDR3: TGTGCCAGCTGGGCCCTCGGGAGGGAGACCCACTACGAGCAGTACTTC.

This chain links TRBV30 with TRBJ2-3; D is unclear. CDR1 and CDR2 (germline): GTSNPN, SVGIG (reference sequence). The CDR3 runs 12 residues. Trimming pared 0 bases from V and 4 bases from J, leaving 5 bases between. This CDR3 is CAWSVFPDTQYF. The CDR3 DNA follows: TGTGCCTGGAGTGTATTCCCAGATACGCAGTATTTT.

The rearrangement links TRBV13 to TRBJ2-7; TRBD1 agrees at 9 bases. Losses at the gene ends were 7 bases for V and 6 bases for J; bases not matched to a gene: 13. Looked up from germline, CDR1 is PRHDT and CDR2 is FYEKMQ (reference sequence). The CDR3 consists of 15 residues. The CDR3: CASTNSGTGSLEQYF. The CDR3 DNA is TGTGCCAGCACCAACTCCGGGACAGGGAGTCTCGAGCAGTACTTC.

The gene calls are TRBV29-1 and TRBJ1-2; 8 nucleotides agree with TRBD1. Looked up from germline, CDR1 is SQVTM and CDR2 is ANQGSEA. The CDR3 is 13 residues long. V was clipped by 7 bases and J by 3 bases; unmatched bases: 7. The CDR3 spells CSDMDRVDYGYTF. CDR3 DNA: TGCAGCGACATGGACAGGGTTGACTATGGCTACACCTTC. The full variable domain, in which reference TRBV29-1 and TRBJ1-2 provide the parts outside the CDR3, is SAVISQKPSRDICQRGTSLTIQCQVDSQVTMMFWYRQQPGQSLTLIATANQGSEATYESGFVIDKFPISRPNLTFSTLTVSNMSPEDSSIYLCSDMDRVDYGYTFGSGTRLTVV.

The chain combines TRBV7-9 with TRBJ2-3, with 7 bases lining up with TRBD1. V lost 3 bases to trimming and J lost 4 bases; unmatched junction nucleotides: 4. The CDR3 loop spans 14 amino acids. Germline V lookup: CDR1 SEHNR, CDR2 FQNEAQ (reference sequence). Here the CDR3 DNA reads TGTGCCAGCAGCTTGGGACAGTGGTCAGATACGCAGTATTTT. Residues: CASSLGQWSDTQYF.

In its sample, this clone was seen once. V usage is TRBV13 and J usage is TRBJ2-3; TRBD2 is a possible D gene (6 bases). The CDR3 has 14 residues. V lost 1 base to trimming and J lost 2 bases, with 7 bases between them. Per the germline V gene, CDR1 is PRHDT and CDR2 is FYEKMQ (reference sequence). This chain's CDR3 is CASSLVAATDTQYF. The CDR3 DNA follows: TGTGCCAGCAGCTTAGTAGCGGCCACAGATACGCAGTATTTT.

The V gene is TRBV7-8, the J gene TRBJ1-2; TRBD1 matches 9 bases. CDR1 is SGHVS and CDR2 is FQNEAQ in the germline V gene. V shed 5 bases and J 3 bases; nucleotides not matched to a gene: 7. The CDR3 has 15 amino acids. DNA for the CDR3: TGTGCCAGCAGCACGGGACAGGGAGGGCACTATGGCTACACCTTC. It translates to CASSTGQGGHYGYTF.

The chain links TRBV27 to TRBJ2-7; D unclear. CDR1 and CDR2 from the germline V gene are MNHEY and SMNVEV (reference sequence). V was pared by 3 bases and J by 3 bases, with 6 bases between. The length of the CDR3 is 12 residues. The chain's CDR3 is CASSLDGYEQYF. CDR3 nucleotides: TGTGCCAGCAGTTTGGATGGCTACGAGCAGTACTTC.

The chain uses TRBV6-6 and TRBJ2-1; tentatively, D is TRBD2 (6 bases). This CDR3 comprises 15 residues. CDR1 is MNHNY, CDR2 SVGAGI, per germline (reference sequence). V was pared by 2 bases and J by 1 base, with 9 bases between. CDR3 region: CASSYAAGSYNEQFF. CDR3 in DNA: TGTGCCAGCAGTTACGCGGCGGGATCCTACAATGAGCAGTTCTTC.

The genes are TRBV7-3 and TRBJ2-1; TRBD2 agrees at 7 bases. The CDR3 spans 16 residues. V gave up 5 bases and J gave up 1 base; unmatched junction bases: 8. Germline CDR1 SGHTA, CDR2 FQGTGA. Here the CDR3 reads CASSRESGDSYNEQFF. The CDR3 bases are TGTGCCAGCAGCCGAGAAAGCGGGGATTCCTACAATGAGCAGTTCTTC.

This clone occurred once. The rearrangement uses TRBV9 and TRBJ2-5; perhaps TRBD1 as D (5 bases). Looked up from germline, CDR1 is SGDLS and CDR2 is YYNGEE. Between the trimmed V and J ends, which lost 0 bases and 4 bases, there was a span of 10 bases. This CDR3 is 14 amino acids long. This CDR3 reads CASSVGQGGETQYF. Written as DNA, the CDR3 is TGTGCCAGCAGCGTAGGGCAGGGTGGAGAGACCCAGTACTTC.

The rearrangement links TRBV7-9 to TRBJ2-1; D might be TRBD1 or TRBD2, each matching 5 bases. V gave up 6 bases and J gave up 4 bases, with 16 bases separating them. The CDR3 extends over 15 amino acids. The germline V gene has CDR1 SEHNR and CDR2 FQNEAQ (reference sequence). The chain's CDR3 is CASRLGAGTYNEQFF. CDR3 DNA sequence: TGTGCCAGCAGACTTGGGGCTGGGACGTACAATGAGCAGTTCTTC.

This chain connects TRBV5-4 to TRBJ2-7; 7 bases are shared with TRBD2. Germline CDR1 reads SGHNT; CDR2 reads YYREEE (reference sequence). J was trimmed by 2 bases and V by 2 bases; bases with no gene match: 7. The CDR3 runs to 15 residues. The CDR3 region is CASSLKRELPYEQYF. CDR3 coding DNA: TGTGCCAGCAGCTTAAAGCGGGAACTTCCCTACGAGCAGTACTTC.

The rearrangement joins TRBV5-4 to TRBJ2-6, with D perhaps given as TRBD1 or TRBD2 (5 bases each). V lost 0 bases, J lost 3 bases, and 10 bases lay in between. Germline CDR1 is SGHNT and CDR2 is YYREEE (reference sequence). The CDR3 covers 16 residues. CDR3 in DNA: TGTGCCAGCAGCTTGGAGGGACCGAATGGGGCCAACGTCCTGACTTTC. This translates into CASSLEGPNGANVLTF. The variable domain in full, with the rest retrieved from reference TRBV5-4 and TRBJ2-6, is ETGVTQSPTHLIKTRGQQVTLRCSSQSGHNTVSWYQQALGQGPQFIFQYYREEENGRGNFPPRFSGLQFPNYSSELNVNALELDDSALYLCASSLEGPNGANVLTFGAGSRLTVL.

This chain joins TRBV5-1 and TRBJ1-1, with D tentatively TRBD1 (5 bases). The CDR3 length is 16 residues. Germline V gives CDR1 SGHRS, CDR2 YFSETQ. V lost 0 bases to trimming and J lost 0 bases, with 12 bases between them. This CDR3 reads CASSLVGVELNTEAFF. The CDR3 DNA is TGCGCCAGCAGCTTGGTGGGGGTGGAGTTGAACACTGAAGCTTTCTTT.

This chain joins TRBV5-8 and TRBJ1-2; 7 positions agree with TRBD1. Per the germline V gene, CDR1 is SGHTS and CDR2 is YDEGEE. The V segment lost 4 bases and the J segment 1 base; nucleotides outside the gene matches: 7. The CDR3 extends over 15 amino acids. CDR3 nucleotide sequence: TGTGCCAGCAGCCCAGGGACAGCTCTTAACTATGGCTACACCTTC. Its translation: CASSPGTALNYGYTF. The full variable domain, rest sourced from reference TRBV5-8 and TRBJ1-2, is EAGVTQSPTHLIKTRGQQATLRCSPISGHTSVYWYQQALGLGLQFLLWYDEGEERNRGNFPPRFSGRQFPNYSSELNVNALELEDSALYLCASSPGTALNYGYTFGSGTRLTVV.

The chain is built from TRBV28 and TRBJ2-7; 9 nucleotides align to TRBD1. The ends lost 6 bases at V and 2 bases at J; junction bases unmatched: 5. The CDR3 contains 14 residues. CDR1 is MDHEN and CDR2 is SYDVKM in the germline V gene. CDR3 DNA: TGTGCCAGCAGCCCGGGACAGGGTCCCTACGAGCAGTACTTC. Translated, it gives CASSPGQGPYEQYF.

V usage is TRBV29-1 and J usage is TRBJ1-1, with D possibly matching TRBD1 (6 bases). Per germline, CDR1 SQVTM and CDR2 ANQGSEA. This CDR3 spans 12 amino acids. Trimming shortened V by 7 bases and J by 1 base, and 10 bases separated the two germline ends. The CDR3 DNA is TGCAGCGCTGAGGGACAGAACACTGAAGCTTTCTTT. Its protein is CSAEGQNTEAFF.

The CDR3 nucleotides read TGTGCCAGCAGGATGGACCTTAGCCAAGAGACCCAGTACTTC. As protein: CASRMDLSQETQYF. The chain recombines TRBV2 with TRBJ2-5, with unresolved D. The CDR3 loop spans 14 amino acids. V was cut by 6 bases and J by 1 base, with 12 bases left in between. Germline V gene data show CDR1 as SNHLY and CDR2 as FYNNEI.

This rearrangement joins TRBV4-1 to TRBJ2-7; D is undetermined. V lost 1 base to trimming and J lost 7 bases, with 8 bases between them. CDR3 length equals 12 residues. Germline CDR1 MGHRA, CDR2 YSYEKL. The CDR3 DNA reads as TGCGCCAGCAGCCAAGTAGGAAAGGAGCAGTACTTC. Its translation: CASSQVGKEQYF.

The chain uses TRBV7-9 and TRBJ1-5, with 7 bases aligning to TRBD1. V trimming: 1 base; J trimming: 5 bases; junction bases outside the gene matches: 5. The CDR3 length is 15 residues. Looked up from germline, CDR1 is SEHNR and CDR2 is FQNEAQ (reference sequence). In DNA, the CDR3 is TGTGCCAGCAGCTTAGGGGTCACAGGGGATCAGCCCCAGCATTTT. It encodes CASSLGVTGDQPQHF.

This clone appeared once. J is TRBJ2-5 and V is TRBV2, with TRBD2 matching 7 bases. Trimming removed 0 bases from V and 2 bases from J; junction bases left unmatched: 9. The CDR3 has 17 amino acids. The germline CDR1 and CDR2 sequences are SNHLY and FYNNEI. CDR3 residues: CASSEARAGRVQETQYF. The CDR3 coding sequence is TGTGCCAGCAGTGAAGCTAGGGCAGGGAGGGTGCAAGAGACCCAGTACTTC.

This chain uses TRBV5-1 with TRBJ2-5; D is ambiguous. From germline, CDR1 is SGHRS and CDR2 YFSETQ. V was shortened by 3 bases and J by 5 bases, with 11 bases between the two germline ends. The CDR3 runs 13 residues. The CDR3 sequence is CASSSGPLETQYF. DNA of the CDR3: TGCGCCAGCAGCTCGGGCCCTCTGGAGACCCAGTACTTC.

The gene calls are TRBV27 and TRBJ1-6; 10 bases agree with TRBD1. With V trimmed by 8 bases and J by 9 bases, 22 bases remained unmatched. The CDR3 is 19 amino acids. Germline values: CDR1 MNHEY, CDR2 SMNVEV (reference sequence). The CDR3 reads CASGIAFYGGTGVSSPLHF. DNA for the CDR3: TGTGCCAGCGGTATAGCTTTTTATGGGGGGACAGGGGTAAGTTCACCCCTCCACTTT.

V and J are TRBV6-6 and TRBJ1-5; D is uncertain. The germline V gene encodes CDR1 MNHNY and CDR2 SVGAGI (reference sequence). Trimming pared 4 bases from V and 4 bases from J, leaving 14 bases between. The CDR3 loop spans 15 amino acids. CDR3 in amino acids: CASSSNSGWNQPQHF. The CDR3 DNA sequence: TGTGCCAGCAGTTCTAACAGCGGTTGGAATCAGCCCCAGCATTTT.

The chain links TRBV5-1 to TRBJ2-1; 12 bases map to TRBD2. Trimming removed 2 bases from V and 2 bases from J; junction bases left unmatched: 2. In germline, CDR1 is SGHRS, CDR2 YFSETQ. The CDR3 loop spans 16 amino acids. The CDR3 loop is CASSLRTSGTYNEQFF. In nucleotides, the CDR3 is TGCGCCAGCAGCTTACGGACTAGCGGGACCTACAATGAGCAGTTCTTC.

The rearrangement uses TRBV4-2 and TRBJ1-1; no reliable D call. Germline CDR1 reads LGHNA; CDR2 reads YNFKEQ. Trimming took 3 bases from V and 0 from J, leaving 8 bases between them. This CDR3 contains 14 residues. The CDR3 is CASSQSRLNTEAFF. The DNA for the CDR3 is TGTGCCAGCAGCCAGTCCCGATTGAACACTGAAGCTTTCTTT.